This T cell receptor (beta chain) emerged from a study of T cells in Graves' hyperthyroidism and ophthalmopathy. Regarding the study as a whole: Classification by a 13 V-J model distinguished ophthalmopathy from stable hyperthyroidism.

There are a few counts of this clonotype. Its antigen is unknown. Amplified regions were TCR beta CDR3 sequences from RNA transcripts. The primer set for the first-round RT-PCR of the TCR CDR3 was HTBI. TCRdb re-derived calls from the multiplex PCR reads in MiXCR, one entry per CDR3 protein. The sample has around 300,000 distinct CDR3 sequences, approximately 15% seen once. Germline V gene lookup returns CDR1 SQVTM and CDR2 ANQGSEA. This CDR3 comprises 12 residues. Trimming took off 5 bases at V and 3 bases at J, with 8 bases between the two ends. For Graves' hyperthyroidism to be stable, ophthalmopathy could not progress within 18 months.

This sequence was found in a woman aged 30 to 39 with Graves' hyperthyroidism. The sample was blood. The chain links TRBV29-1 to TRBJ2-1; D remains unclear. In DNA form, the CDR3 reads TGCAGCGTTTCACAGAACTACAATGAGCAGTTCTTC. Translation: CSVSQNYNEQFF.